The entry below describes one T cell receptor beta chain. Its cognate antigen is unknown. The sample comes from a study of shared clonotypes between healthy human individuals. Study conclusions and caveats: Larger richness was generally estimated for naive than memory subsets.

Memory CD4+ cells were the fraction left after CD45RA+ naive selection. This CDR3 comprises 15 residues. V lost 4 bases and J lost 1, with 11 bases in between. Germline V gene lookup returns CDR1 KGHSH and CDR2 LQKENI. Assay: immunoSEQ multiplex PCR; the TCRdb copy retains only in-frame clones and omits some. The data contain hundreds of thousands of clones, roughly 97% of them singletons. The chain carries TRBV18 and TRBJ2-1; no definite D call. Sequences were obtained from naive CD4+ T cells sorted from blood. Subset meaning: CD45RA+ positively selected. This TCR derives from a woman in her twenties or thirties in good health. The chain's CDR3 is CASSQGEGSYNEQFF. The CDR3 DNA reads TGTGCCAGCTCACAAGGCGAAGGGTCCTACAATGAGCAGTTCTTC.